The clone carrying this TCR beta chain was seen only once. Everyone who took part was roughly 18 to 89 years old, and they came from roughly 25 US areas. The study counted Cohort 3 donors as recovered given two negative PCRs, clearance, or symptom resolution. Germline V gene sequence: CDR1 SNHLY, CDR2 FYNNEI. The CDR3 is 15 residues long. V gave up 6 bases and J gave up 0 bases, with 11 bases separating them. Original analysis: Reference gene primer amplification in the assay estimated nucleated cell counts. The repertoire was sequenced with immunoSEQ multiplex PCR; TCRdb's copy has only in-frame clones and lacks some. The V and J calls and clone size are taken from that table; D and trimming were inferred from the DNA. Among about 220,000 clones listed, approximately 84% were seen once. These data are taken from a study of blood T cell repertoires in COVID-19. Study at large: The analysed material was cDNA or gDNA that came from T cells, B-cell-depleted T cells, or PBMCs.

Source material: PBMCs or T cells enriched from blood (not recorded which). This TCR came from a man aged 40-55 years who had recovered from COVID-19. The V gene is TRBV2, the J gene TRBJ2-2; D call uncertain. The CDR3: CASRKLSSNTGELFF. The CDR3 region has the DNA TGTGCCAGCAGGAAACTAAGTTCGAACACCGGGGAGCTGTTTTTT.